Sequencing of this T cell receptor (beta chain) was carried out in a study of T cell repertoires in cytomegalovirus infection. The CDR3 contains 16 residues. V lost 5 bases and J 9 bases, leaving 23 bases between the germline ends. Germline loops: CDR1 SGHTA, CDR2 FQGNSA. TCRdb re-called the reads with MiXCR, one entry per CDR3 protein. The sample shows about 320,000 distinct CDR3 sequences, over 7.5% of them seen only once. This clonotype was found many times. This receptor was obtained from a human donor in good health (CMV status not recorded). Some clones in this sample may be carry-over from other donors' samples. Sequencing was performed on PBMCs. The chain joins TRBV7-2 to TRBJ2-1; D may be TRBD2 (7 bases). The CDR3, as DNA: TGTGCCAGCAGCCCTCGACTAGGGGGAGGGCAGACTGAGCAGTTCTTC. It yields the protein CASSPRLGGGQTEQFF.